This T cell receptor beta chain was sequenced during a study of T cell responses to AZD1222 COVID-19 vaccine. Study-wide results and caveats: Receipt of two AZD1222 doses was followed by a rise in Spike-specific TCR breadth and depth. Donors, mostly white British, included more females; clonal diversity was possibly underestimated.

This CDR3 contains 16 residues. V lost 3 bases and J lost 2; bases outside the gene matches: 6. Looked up from germline, CDR1 is KGHSH and CDR2 is LQKENI. Only in-frame clones appear in the TCRdb table, and some are missing; sequencing was by immunoSEQ multiplex PCR. Among more than 95,000 clones listed, around 91% were seen once. Note on this clone: Its cognate antigen is unknown.

The chain is built from TRBV18 and TRBJ2-2; 7 bases fit TRBD1. Sequencing used peripheral blood, obtained on day 0 of AZD1222 vaccination. The TCR originated in an adult in good health. The CDR3 sequence is CASSPPGQTNTGELFF. The DNA of the CDR3 is TGTGCCAGCTCACCTCCGGGACAGACAAACACCGGGGAGCTGTTTTTT.